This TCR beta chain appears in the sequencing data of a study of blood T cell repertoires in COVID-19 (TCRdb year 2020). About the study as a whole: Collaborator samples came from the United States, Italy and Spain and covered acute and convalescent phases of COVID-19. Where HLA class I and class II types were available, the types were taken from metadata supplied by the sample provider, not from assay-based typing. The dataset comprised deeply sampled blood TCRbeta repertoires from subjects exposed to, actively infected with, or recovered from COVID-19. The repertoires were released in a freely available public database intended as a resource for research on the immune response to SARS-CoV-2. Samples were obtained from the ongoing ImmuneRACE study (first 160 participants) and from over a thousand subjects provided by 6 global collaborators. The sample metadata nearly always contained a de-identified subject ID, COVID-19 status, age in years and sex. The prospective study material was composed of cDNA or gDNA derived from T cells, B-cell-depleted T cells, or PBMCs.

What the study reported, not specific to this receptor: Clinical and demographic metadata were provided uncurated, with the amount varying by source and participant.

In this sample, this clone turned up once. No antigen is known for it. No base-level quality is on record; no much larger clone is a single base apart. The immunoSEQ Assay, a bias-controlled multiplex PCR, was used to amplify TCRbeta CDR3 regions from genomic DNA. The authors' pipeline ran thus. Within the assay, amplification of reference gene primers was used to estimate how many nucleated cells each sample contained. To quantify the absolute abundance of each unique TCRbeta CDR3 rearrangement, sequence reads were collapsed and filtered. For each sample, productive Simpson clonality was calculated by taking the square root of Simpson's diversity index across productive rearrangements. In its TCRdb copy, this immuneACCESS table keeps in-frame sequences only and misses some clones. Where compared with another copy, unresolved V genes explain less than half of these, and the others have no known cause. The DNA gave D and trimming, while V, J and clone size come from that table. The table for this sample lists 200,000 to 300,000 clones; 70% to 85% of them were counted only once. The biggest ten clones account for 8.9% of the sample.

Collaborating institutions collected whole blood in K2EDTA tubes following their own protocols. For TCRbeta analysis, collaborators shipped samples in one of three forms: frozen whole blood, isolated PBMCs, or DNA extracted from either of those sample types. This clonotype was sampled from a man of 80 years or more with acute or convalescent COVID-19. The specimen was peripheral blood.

The CDR3 in this case is CASSEQGGYQPQHF. The DNA is TGTGCCAGCAGTGAACAGGGGGGCTATCAGCCCCAGCATTTT. The sequence joins TRBV27 to TRBJ1-5; TRBD1 agrees with 8 junctional bases. From the germline V gene (reference sequence), CDR1 is MNHEY and CDR2 is SMNVEV. From its cysteine to its phenylalanine, the CDR3 spans 14 amino acids. Only the CDR3 portion is preserved as DNA: 42 bases, with reading frame beginning at the first base. V is trimmed back by 5 bases and J by 5 bases, and the junction contains 5 bases that no gene match accounts for.